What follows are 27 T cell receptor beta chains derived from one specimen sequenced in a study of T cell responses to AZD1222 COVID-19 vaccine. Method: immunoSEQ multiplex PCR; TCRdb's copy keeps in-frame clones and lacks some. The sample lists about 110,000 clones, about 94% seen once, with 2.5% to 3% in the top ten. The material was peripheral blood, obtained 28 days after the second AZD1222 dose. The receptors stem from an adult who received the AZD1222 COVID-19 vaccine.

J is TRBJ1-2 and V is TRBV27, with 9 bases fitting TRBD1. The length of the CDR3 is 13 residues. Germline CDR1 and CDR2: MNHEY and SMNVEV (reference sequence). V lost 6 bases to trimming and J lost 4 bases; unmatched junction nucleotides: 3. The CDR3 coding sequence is TGTGCCAGCAGCCCGGACAGGGGCTATGGCTACACCTTC. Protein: CASSPDRGYGYTF.

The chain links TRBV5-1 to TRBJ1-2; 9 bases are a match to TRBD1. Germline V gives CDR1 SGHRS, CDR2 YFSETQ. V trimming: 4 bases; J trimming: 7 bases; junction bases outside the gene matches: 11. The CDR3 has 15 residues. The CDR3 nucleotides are TGCGCCAGCAGCGAACCGGGACAGGGATGGATTGGCTACACCTTC. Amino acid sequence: CASSEPGQGWIGYTF.

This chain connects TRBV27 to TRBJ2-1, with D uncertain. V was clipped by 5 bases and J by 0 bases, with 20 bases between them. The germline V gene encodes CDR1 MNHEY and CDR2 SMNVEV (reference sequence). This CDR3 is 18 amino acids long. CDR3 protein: CASSPRFLSRGSYNEQFF. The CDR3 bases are TGTGCCAGCAGTCCCCGGTTTTTATCCAGAGGCTCCTACAATGAGCAGTTCTTC.

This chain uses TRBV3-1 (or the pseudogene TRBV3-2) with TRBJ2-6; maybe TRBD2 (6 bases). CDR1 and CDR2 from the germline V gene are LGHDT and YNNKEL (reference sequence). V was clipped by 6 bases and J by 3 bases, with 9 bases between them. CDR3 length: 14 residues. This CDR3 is CASRRRDGANVLTF. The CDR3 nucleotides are TGTGCCAGCAGGCGGCGGGATGGGGCCAACGTCCTGACTTTC.

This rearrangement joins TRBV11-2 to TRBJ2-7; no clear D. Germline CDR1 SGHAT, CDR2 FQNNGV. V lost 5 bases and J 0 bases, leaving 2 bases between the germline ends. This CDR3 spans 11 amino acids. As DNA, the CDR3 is TGTGCCAGCAGCCGCTCCTACGAGCAGTACTTC. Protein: CASSRSYEQYF.

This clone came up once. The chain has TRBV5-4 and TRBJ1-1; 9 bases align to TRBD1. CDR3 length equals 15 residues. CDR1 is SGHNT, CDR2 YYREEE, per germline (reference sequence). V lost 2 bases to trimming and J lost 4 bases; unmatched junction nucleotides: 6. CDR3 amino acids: CASSLQGARVTEAFF. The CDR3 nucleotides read TGTGCCAGCAGCTTACAGGGGGCGCGGGTCACTGAAGCTTTCTTT.

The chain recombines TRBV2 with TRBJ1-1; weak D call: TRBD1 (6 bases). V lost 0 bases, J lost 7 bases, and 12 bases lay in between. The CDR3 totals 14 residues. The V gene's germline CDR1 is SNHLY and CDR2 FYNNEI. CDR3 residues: CASSEAGGEYEAFF. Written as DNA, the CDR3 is TGTGCCAGCAGTGAAGCAGGGGGAGAATATGAAGCTTTCTTT. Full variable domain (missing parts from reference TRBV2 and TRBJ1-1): EPEVTQTPSHQVTQMGQEVILRCVPISNHLYFYWYRQILGQKVEFLVSFYNNEISEKSEIFDDQFSVERPDGSNFTLKIRSTKLEDSAMYFCASSEAGGEYEAFFGQGTRLTVV.

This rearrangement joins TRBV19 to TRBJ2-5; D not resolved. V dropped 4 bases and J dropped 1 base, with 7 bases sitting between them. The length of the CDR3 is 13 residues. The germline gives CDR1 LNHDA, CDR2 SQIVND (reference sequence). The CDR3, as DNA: TGTGCCAGTAGTACGGACGGCCAAGAGACCCAGTACTTC. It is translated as CASSTDGQETQYF.

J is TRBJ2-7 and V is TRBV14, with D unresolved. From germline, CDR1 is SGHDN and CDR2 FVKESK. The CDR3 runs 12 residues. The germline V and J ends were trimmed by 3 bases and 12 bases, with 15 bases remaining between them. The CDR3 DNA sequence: TGTGCCAGCAGCCACTTAAGGAGCGCCCCGTACTTC. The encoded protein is CASSHLRSAPYF.

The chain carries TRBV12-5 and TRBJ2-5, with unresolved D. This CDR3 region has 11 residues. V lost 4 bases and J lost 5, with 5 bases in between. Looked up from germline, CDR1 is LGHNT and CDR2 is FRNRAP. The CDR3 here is CASGWYETQYF. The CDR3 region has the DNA TGTGCTAGTGGTTGGTATGAGACCCAGTACTTC.

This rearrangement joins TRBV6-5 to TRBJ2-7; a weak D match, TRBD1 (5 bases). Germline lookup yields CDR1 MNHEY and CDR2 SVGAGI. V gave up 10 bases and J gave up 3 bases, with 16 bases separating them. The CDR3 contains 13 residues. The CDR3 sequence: CATARAQFYEQYF. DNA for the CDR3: TGTGCCACCGCCAGGGCCCAATTCTACGAGCAGTACTTC.

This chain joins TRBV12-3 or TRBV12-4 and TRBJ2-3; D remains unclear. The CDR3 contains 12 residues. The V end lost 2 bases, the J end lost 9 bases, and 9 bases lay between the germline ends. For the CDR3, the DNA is TGTGCCAGCAGTTTACCCCCGATCACGCAGTATTTT. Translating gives CASSLPPITQYF.

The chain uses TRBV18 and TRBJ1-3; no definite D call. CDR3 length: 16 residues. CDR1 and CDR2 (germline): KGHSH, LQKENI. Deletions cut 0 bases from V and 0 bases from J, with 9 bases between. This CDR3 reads CASSPPRGDSGNTIYF. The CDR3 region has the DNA TGTGCCAGCTCACCACCTCGGGGTGACTCTGGAAACACCATATATTTT. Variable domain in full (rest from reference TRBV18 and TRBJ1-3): NAGVMQNPRHLVRRRGQEARLRCSPMKGHSHVYWYRQLPEEGLKFMVYLQKENIIDESGMPKERFSAEFPKEGPSILRIQQVVRGDSAAYFCASSPPRGDSGNTIYFGEGSWLTVV.

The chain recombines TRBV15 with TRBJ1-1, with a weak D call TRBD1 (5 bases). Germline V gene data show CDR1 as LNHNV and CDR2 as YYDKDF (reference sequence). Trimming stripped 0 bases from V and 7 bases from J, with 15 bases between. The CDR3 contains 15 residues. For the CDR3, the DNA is TGTGCCACCAGCAGAGATTTAAAGAGGGGCGGTGAAGCTTTCTTT. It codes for CATSRDLKRGGEAFF.

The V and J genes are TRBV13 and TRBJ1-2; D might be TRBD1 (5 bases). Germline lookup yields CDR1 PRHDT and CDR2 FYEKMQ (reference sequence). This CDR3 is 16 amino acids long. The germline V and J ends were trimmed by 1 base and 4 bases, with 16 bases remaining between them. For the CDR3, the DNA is TGTGCCAGCAGCTTAGCAGGTTCAGGGCGAAGCTATGGCTACACCTTC. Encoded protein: CASSLAGSGRSYGYTF.

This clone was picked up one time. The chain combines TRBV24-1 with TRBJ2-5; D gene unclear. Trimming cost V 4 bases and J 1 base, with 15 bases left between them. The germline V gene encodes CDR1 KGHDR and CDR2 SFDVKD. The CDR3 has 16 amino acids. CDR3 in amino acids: CATSDTPRPLQETQYF. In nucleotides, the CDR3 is TGTGCCACCAGTGACACCCCTCGGCCCCTCCAAGAGACCCAGTACTTC.

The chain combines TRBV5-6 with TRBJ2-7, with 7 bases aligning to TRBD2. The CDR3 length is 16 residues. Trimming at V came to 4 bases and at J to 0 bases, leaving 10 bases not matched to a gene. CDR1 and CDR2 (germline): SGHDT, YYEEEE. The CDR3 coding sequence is TGTGCCAGCAGCCTTATGCTAGCGGCGGGCTCCTACGAGCAGTACTTC. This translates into CASSLMLAAGSYEQYF.

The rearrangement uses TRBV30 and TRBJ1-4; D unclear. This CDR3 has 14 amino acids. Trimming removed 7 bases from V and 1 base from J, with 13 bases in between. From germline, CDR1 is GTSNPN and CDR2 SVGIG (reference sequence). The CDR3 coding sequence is TGTGCCTCCCTGATGGGCGGAACTAATGAAAAACTGTTTTTT. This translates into CASLMGGTNEKLFF.

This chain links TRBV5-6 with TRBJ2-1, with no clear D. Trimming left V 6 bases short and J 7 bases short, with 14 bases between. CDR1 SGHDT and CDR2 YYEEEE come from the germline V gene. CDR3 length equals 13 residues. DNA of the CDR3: TGTGCCAGCACAGTAACGATAAAGAATGAGCAGTTCTTC. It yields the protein CASTVTIKNEQFF.

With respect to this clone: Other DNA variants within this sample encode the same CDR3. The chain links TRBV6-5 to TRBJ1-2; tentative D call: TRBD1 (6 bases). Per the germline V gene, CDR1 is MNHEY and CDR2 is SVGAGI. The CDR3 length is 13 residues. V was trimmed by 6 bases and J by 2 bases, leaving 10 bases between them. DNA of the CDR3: TGTGCCAGCAGCTACGACAGGAACTATGGCTACACCTTC. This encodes CASSYDRNYGYTF.

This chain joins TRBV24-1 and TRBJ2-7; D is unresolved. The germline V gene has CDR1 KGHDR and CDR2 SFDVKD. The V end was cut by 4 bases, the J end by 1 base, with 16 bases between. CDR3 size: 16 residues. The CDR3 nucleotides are TGTGCCACCAGTGACCACGCTAGGGCGAGTTCCTACGAGCAGTACTTC. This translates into CATSDHARASSYEQYF.

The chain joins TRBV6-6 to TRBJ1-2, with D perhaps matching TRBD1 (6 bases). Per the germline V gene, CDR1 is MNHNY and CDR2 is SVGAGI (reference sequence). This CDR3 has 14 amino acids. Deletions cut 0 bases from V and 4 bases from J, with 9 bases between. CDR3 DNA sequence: TGTGCCAGCAGTTACTCAGTCAGGGGCTATGGCTACACCTTC. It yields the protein CASSYSVRGYGYTF.

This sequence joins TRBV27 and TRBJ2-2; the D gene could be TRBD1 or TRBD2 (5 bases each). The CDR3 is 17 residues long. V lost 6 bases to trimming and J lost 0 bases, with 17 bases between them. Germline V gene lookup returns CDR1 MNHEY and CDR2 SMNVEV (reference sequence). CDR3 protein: CASSRAAMGANTGELFF. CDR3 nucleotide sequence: TGTGCCAGCAGCAGGGCTGCTATGGGAGCGAACACCGGGGAGCTGTTTTTT.

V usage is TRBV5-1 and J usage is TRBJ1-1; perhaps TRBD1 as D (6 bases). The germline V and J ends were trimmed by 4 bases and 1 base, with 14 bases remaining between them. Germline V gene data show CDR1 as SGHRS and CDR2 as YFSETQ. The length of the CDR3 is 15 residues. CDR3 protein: CASSVSGGRNTEAFF. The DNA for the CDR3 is TGCGCCAGCAGCGTCTCGGGGGGGCGGAACACTGAAGCTTTCTTT.

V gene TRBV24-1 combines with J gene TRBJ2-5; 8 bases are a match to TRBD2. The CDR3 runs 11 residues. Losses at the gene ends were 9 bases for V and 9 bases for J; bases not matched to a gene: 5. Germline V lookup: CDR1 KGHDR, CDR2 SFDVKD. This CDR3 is CATSRGGAQYF. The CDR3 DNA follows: TGTGCCACCTCCCGGGGGGGGGCCCAGTACTTC.

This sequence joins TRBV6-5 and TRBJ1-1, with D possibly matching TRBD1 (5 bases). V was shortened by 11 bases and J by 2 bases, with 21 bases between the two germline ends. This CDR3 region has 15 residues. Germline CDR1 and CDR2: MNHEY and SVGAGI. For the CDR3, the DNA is TGTGCCGTATCCCGAGGGAGGGGTATTAACACTGAAGCTTTCTTT. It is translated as CAVSRGRGINTEAFF.

The CDR3 DNA reads as TGTGCCAGCAGTCTATCCGGGACCCAAAGGGATGGCTACACCTTC. Translated, it gives CASSLSGTQRDGYTF. This chain connects TRBV6-6 to TRBJ1-2, with D maybe TRBD1 (5 bases). Germline assignment: CDR1 MNHNY and CDR2 SVGAGI (reference sequence). The CDR3 is made up of 15 amino acids. The V gene lost 5 bases and the J gene lost 6 bases, with 19 bases spanning the gap.